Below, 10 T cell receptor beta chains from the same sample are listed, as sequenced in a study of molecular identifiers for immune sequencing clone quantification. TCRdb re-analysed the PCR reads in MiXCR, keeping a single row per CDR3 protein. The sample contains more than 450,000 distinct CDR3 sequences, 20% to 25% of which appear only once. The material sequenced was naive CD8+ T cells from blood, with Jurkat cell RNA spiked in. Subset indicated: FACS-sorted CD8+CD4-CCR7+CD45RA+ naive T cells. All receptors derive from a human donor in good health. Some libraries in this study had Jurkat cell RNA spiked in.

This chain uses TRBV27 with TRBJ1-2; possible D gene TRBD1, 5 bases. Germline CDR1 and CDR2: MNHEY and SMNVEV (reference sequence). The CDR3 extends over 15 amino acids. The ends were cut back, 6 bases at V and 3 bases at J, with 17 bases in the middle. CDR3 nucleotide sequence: TGTGCCAGCAGCCCCGTAAGGGGACCAGACTATGGCTACACCTTC. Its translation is CASSPVRGPDYGYTF.

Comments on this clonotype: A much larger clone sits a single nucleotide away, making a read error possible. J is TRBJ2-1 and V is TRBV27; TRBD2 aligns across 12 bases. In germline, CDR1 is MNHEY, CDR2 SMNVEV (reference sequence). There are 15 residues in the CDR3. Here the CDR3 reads CASSFASGRANERFF. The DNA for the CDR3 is TGTGCCAGCAGTTTCGCTAGCGGGAGGGCCAATGAGCGGTTCTTC.

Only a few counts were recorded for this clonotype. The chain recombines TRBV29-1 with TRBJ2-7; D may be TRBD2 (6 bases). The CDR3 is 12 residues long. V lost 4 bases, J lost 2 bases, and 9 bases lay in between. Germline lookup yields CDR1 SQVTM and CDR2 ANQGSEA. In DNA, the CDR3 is TGCAGCGTTGTAGCGGACACCTACGAGCAGTACTTC. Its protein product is CSVVADTYEQYF.

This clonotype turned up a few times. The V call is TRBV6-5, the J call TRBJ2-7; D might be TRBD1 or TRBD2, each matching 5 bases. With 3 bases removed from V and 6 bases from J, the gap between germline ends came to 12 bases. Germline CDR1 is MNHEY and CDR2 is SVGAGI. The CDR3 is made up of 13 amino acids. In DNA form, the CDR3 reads TGTGCCAGCAGTTATTATAATGGGGGCGAGCAGTACTTC. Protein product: CASSYYNGGEQYF.

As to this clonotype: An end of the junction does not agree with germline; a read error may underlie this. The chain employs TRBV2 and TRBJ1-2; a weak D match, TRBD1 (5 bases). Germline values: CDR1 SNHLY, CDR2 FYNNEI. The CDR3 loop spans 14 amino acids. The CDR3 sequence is CASSDRVRGYDYTF. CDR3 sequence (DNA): TGTGCCAGCAGTGACAGGGTGCGTGGCTATGACTACACCTTC.

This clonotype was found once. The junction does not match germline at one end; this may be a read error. The CDR3 reads CASRVSTGTQYF. DNA for the CDR3: TGTGCCTCCAGGGTTAGCACAGGTACGCAGTATTTT. The rearrangement uses TRBV30 and TRBJ2-3, with D maybe TRBD1 (5 bases). CDR3 length equals 12 residues. Germline-derived CDR1 and CDR2 are GTSNPN and SVGIG (reference sequence).

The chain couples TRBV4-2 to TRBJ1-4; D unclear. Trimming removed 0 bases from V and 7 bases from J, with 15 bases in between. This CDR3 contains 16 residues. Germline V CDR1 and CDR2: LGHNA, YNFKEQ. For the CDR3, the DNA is TGTGCCAGCAGCCAAGAGTTCTCCGGGTTGGGTGAAAAACTGTTTTTT. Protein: CASSQEFSGLGEKLFF.

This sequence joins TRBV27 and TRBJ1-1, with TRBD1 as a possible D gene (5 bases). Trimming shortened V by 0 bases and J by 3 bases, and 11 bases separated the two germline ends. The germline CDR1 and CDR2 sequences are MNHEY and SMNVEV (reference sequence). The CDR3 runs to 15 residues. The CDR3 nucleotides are TGTGCCAGCAGTTTATCGCCTGGGGGAGACACTGAAGCTTTCTTT. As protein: CASSLSPGGDTEAFF.

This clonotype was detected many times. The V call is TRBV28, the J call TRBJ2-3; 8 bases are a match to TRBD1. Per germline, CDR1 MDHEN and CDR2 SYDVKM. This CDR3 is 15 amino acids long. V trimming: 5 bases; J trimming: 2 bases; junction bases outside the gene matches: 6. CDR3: CASSAGTGITDTQYF. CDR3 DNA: TGTGCCAGCAGTGCCGGGACAGGAATCACAGATACGCAGTATTTT.

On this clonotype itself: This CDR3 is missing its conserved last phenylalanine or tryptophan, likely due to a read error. Written as DNA, the CDR3 is TGTGCCAGCAGTGCCCTAGTGAATGAGCAGTTCCTC. Translation gives CASSALVNEQFL. The V and J genes are TRBV25-1 and TRBJ2-1; D remains unclear. V lost 4 bases to trimming and J lost 7 bases, with 8 bases between them. Germline V lookup: CDR1 MGHDK, CDR2 SYGVNS. The CDR3 length is 12 residues.